The rows below give T cell receptor beta chains drawn from one sample of a study of siplizumab effects on memory and regulatory T cells. Sequencing used immunoSEQ multiplex PCR; TCRdb keeps in-frame clones, though not all of them. The repertoire holds about 100,000 clones, roughly 93% seen once, with 1% to 1.5% in the top ten. The sequencing sample was made of non-Treg CD4+ T cells sorted from blood. The source of these receptors is a human donor in good health. The CDR3 runs from the conserved cysteine through the conserved F or W. D genes are given only for firm matches. The size of a clone is reported for some rows only, either as once, few or many, or as a class for expanded clones.

CASSDLRPANTEAFF	TGTGCCAGCAGTGACCTTCGGCCAGCGAACACTGAAGCTTTCTTT	TRBV6-4	NA	15	once	TRBJ1-1
CASSLRSGRVEKLFF	TGTGCCAGCAGCTTGCGTTCGGGGAGGGTTGAAAAACTGTTTTTT	TRBV5-6	NA	15	NA	TRBJ1-4
CASSLSQGLAVKIDTQYF	TGTGCCAGCAGTTTATCCCAAGGACTAGCCGTAAAGATAGATACGCAGTATTTT	TRBV28	TRBD2	18	NA	TRBJ2-3
CASSHRDSNRGRTRTRCEQYF	TGTGCCAGCAGCCACCGGGACTCAAACCGTGGGAGGACGAGAACTCGTTGCGAGCAGTACTTC	TRBV21-1	NA	21	NA	TRBJ2-7
CAWRQGAWTSEAFF	TGTGCCTGGAGACAGGGGGCGTGGACTTCTGAAGCTTTCTTT	TRBV30	TRBD1	14	NA	TRBJ1-1
CASSQEQAVASGNTIYF	TGTGCCAGCAGCCAAGAACAGGCGGTGGCCTCTGGAAACACCATATATTTT	TRBV4-2	NA	17	NA	TRBJ1-3
CASSLDWTFGEQYF	TGCGCCAGCAGCTTGGACTGGACGTTTGGGGAGCAGTACTTC	TRBV5-1	NA	14	NA	TRBJ2-7
CASSFGLAGPRFSYNEQFF	TGTGCCAGCAGCTTCGGACTAGCGGGACCGCGTTTCTCCTACAATGAGCAGTTCTTC	TRBV11-2	TRBD2	19	NA	TRBJ2-1
CASSFATLGNNEQFF	TGTGCCAGCAGCTTCGCGACGCTGGGAAACAATGAGCAGTTCTTC	TRBV7-6	NA	15	NA	TRBJ2-1
CASSQDRGLAFF	TGTGCCAGCAGTCAGGACAGGGGGTTAGCTTTCTTT	TRBV7-3	TRBD1	12	NA	TRBJ1-1
CASSPQPGQGRQYF	TGTGCCAGCAGCCCTCAACCGGGACAGGGGCGACAGTACTTC	TRBV7-3	TRBD1	14	NA	TRBJ2-4
CASRPGVAWHEQFF	TGTGCCAGCAGGCCTGGGGTAGCATGGCATGAGCAGTTCTTC	TRBV6-5	NA	14	NA	TRBJ2-1
CASSLGSQGLRGYTF	TGTGCCAGCAGCTTGGGAAGTCAGGGCCTGAGAGGCTACACCTTC	TRBV5-6	NA	15	once	TRBJ1-2
CASYSGQGLSNRGNEQFF	TGTGCCAGCTATTCGGGGCAGGGACTTTCTAACAGGGGCAATGAGCAGTTCTTC	TRBV2	NA	18	NA	TRBJ2-1
CASSAGRETQYF	TGTGCCAGCAGCGCCGGGCGGGAGACCCAGTACTTC	TRBV11-2	NA	12	NA	TRBJ2-5
CASSLAGDQPQHF	TGTGCCAGCAGCTTAGCGGGGGATCAGCCCCAGCATTTT	TRBV7-3	NA	13	NA	TRBJ1-5
CASSRQGVGELFF	TGTGCCAGCAGCCGACAGGGGGTCGGGGAGCTGTTTTTT	TRBV14	TRBD1	13	NA	TRBJ2-2
CASSIIGTNTGELFF	TGTGCCAGTAGTATTATCGGGACGAACACCGGGGAGCTGTTTTTT	TRBV19	NA	15	NA	TRBJ2-2
CASSPQGNQPQHF	TGTGCCAGCAGTCCACAGGGCAATCAGCCCCAGCATTTT	TRBV2	NA	13	NA	TRBJ1-5
CATSRDQSGRAFF	TGTGCCACCAGCAGAGATCAGTCGGGGCGAGCTTTCTTT	TRBV15	NA	13	few	TRBJ1-1
CASSGSSGANVLTF	TGTGCCAGCAGCGGAAGCTCTGGGGCCAACGTCCTGACTTTC	TRBV16	NA	14	NA	TRBJ2-6
CASSLAPKLAGGYGYTF	TGTGCCAGCAGTTTGGCTCCAAAACTCGCGGGTGGCTATGGCTACACCTTC	TRBV28	NA	17	NA	TRBJ1-2
CASSSHNSGANVLTF	TGCGCCAGCAGCAGTCACAACTCTGGGGCCAACGTCCTGACTTTC	TRBV5-1	NA	15	NA	TRBJ2-6
CASSRGLPSTDTQYF	TGCGCCAGCAGCCGGGGACTACCTAGCACAGATACGCAGTATTTT	TRBV5-1	TRBD2	15	once	TRBJ2-3
CASRAGGRGTDTQYF	TGTGCCAGCAGGGCAGGGGGCAGGGGCACAGATACGCAGTATTTT	TRBV2	TRBD1	15	once	TRBJ2-3
CASVGLAGGGRETQYF	TGTGCCAGCGTGGGACTAGCGGGAGGGGGTAGGGAGACCCAGTACTTC	TRBV6-6	TRBD2	16	NA	TRBJ2-5
CASSRQGERNQPQHF	TGTGCCAGTAGTAGACAGGGGGAGCGCAATCAGCCCCAGCATTTT	TRBV19	TRBD1	15	NA	TRBJ1-5